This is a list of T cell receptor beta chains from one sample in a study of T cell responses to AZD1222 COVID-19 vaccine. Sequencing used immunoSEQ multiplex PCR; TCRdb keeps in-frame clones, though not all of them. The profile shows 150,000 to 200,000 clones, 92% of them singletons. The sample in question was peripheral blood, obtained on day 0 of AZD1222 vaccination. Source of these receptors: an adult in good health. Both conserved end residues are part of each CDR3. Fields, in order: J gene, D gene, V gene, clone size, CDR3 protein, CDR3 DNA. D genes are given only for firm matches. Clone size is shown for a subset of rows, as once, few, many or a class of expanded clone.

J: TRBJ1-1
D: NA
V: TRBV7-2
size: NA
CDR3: CASSLAANYEAFF
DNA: TGTGCCAGCAGCTTAGCGGCAAATTATGAAGCTTTCTTT

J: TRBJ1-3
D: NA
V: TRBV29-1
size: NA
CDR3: CSVQKQGPGNTIYF
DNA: TGCAGCGTTCAAAAGCAGGGCCCTGGAAACACCATATATTTT

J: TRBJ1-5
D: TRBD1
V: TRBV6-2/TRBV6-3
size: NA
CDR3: CASSSLRGQGGDQPQHF
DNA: TGTGCCAGCAGTTCCCTCAGGGGACAGGGAGGAGACCAGCCCCAGCATTTT

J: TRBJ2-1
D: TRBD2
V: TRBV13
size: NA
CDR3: CASRPGLAGWMGGDEQFF
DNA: TGTGCCAGCAGGCCAGGACTAGCGGGCTGGATGGGGGGTGATGAGCAGTTCTTC

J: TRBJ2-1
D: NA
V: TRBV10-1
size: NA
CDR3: CASSEQVGNEQFF
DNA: TGCGCCAGCAGTGAACAGGTTGGGAATGAGCAGTTCTTC

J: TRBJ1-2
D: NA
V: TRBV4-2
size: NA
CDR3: CASSQDTNSGDYGYTF
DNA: TGTGCCAGCAGCCAAGATACCAACAGCGGAGACTATGGCTACACCTTC

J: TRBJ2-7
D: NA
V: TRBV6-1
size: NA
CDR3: CASSELSGRSYEQYF
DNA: TGTGCCAGCAGTGAATTGTCGGGGCGTTCCTACGAGCAGTACTTC

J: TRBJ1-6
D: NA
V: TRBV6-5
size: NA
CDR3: CASSYGAQGTSPLHF
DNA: TGTGCCAGCAGTTATGGAGCCCAGGGGACTTCACCCCTCCACTTT

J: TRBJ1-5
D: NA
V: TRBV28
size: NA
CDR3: CASSLLNQPQHF
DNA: TGTGCCAGCAGTTTGCTCAATCAGCCCCAGCATTTT

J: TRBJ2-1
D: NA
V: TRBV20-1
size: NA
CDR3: CSANGANEQFF
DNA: TGCAGTGCTAACGGGGCAAATGAGCAGTTCTTC

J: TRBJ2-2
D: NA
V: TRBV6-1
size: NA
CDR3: CASSGKIHLNTGELFF
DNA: TGTGCCAGCAGTGGAAAGATACACCTAAACACCGGGGAGCTGTTTTTT

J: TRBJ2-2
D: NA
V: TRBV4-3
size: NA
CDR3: CASSQVWSGELFF
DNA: TGCGCCAGCAGCCAAGTATGGAGCGGGGAGCTGTTTTTT

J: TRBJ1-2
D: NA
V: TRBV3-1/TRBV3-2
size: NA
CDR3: CASSSHRDGYTF
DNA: TGTGCCAGCAGCTCTCACAGGGATGGCTACACCTTC

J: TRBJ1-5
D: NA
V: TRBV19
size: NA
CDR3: CASSMGDTRNQPQHF
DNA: TGTGCCAGTAGTATGGGCGACACCCGCAATCAGCCCCAGCATTTT

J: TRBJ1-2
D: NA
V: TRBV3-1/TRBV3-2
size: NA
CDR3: CASSLQTAHRVGYTF
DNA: TGTGCCAGCAGCCTCCAAACTGCACATCGTGTCGGCTACACCTTC

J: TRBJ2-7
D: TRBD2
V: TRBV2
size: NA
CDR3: CASILGTKFSEQYF
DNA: TGTGCCAGCATTCTCGGGACTAAGTTCTCCGAGCAGTACTTC

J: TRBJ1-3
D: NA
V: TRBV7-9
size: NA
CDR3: CASSLSGSGNTIYF
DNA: TGTGCCAGCAGCTTATCGGGGTCTGGAAACACCATATATTTT

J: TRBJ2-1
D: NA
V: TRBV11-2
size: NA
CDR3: CASSLGQGLEQFF
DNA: TGTGCCAGCAGCTTAGGGCAGGGGCTAGAGCAGTTCTTC

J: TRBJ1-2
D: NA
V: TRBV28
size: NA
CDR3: CASSLNGRYGYTF
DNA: TGTGCCAGCAGTCTAAATGGGAGGTATGGCTACACCTTC

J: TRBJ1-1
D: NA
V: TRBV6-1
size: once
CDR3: CASSDQEHTEAFF
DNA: TGTGCCAGCAGTGATCAGGAACACACTGAAGCTTTCTTT

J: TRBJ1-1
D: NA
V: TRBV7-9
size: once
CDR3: CASSVSGMNTEAFF
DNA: TGTGCCAGCAGCGTATCCGGGATGAACACTGAAGCTTTCTTT

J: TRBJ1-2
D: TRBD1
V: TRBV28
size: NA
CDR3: CASSPGQGRYGYTF
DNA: TGTGCCAGCAGCCCAGGACAGGGGAGGTATGGCTACACCTTC

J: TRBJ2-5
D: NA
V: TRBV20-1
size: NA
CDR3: CSASISETQYF
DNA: TGCAGTGCGTCAATAAGTGAGACCCAGTACTTC

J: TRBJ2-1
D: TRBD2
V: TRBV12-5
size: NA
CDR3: CAPREETTGRRDEQFF
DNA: TGTGCTCCCCGGGAGGAAACGACGGGTAGACGGGATGAGCAGTTCTTC

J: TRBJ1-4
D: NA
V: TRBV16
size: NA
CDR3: CASSQSTARSEKLFF
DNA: TGTGCCAGCAGCCAATCAACCGCAAGGAGTGAAAAACTGTTTTTT

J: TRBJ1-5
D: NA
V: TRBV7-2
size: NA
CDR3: CASSREQHQPQHF
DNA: TGTGCCAGCAGCAGAGAACAGCATCAGCCCCAGCATTTT

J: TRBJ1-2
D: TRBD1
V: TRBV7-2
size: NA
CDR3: CASSSGTGSTYGYTF
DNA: TGTGCCAGCAGCTCTGGGACAGGGTCGACCTATGGCTACACCTTC

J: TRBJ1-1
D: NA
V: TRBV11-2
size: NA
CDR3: CASSSPGFGTEAFF
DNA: TGTGCCAGCAGCTCCCCTGGGTTTGGCACTGAAGCTTTCTTT

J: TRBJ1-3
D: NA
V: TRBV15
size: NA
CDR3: CATSRDARISGNTIYF
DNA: TGTGCCACCAGCAGAGATGCAAGGATCTCTGGAAACACCATATATTTT

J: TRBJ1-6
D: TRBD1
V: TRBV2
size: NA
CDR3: CASSDLGTGVSPLHF
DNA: TGTGCCAGCAGTGACCTGGGGACAGGGGTTTCACCCCTCCACTTT

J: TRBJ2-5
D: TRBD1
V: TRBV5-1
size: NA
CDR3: CASSWTGLGETQYF
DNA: TGCGCCAGCAGCTGGACAGGGCTTGGGGAGACCCAGTACTTC

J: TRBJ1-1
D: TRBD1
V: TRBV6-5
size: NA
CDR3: CASEKTGTVNTEAFF
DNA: TGTGCCAGTGAGAAAACCGGGACAGTGAACACTGAAGCTTTCTTT

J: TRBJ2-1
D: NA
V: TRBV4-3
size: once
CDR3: CASSQEGGSYNEQFF
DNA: TGCGCCAGCAGCCAGGAGGGGGGATCCTACAATGAGCAGTTCTTC

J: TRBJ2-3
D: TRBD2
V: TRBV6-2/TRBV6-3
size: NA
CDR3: CASSYAGLAASTDTQYF
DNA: TGTGCCAGCAGTTACGCGGGACTAGCGGCTAGCACAGATACGCAGTATTTT

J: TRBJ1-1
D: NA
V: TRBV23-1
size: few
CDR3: CASSPGRTNTEAFF
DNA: TGCGCCAGCAGCCCGGGACGCACGAACACTGAAGCTTTCTTT

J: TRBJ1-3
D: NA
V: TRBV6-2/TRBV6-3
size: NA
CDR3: CASSPARVNSGNTIYF
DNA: TGTGCCAGCAGCCCCGCAAGGGTCAACTCTGGAAACACCATATATTTT

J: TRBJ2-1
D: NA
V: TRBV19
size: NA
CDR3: CASSIENEQFF
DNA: TGTGCCAGTAGTATAGAGAATGAGCAGTTCTTC

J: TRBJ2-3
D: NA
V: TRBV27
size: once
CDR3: CASTTGDTQYF
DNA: TGTGCCAGCACAACAGGAGATACGCAGTATTTT

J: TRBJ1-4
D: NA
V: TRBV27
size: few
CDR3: CASSSRLRGGRVEEKLFF
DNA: TGTGCCAGCAGTTCTCGACTTCGGGGGGGGCGGGTGGAAGAAAAACTGTTTTTT

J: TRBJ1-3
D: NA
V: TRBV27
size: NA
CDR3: CASKASGNTIYF
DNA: TGTGCCAGCAAGGCCTCTGGAAACACCATATATTTT

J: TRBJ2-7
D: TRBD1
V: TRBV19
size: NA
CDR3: CASRDRNYEQYF
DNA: TGTGCCAGTAGGGACAGGAACTACGAGCAGTACTTC

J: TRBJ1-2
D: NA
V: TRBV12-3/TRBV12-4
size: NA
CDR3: CASTEGRYGYTF
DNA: TGTGCCAGCACCGAAGGACGCTATGGCTACACCTTC